This record concerns one T cell receptor (beta chain) sequence. Its antigen is unidentified. The ends were cut back, 3 bases at V and 6 bases at J, with 15 bases in the middle. Germline assignment: CDR1 DFQATT and CDR2 SNEGSKA (reference sequence). The CDR3 runs 14 residues. The sample's time point: pre-sensitization, week 0. Treatment given: therapeutic diphenylcyclopropenone sensitization with weekly scalp DPC. TCRdb called the RACE reads again in MiXCR, with one record for every CDR3 protein. Seen here are fewer than 200,000 distinct CDR3 sequences, around 30% observed once, and the top ten hold just under 3%. The sample is drawn from a study of human T cells and chemical hapten exposure. Study-wide results and caveats: With DPC sensitization, TCRs exceeding 1 in 1000 frequency showed no change.

This sequence joins TRBV20-1 and TRBJ2-1; D remains ambiguous. This receptor was obtained from a woman aged 25 to 39 with alopecia areata. Some clones in this sample may be carry-over from other donors' samples. Here the sequenced sample was whole blood, taken in connection with sensitization to the hapten diphenylcyclopropenone (DPC). CDR3 coding DNA: TGCAGTGCTAGGGACGGCTTCAATTCCAATGAGCAGTTCTTC. It encodes CSARDGFNSNEQFF.